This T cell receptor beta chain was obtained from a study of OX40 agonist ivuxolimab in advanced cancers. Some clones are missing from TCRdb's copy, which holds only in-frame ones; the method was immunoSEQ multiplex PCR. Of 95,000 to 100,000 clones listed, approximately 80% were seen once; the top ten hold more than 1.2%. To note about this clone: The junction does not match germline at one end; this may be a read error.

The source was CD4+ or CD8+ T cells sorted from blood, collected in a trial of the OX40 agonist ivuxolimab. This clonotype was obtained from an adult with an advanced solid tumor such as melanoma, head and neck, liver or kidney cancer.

Written as DNA, the CDR3 is TGTGCCAGCAATGAATCCGGTACAGGGTCCTTCGAGCAGTACTTC. Translating it yields CASNESGTGSFEQYF. The V gene is TRBV28, the J gene TRBJ2-7, with D possibly TRBD1 on 6 matching bases. CDR3 length equals 15 residues. Germline assignment: CDR1 MDHEN and CDR2 SYDVKM. The whole variable domain, remainder taken from reference TRBV28 and TRBJ2-7, is DVKVTQSSRYLVKRTGEKVFLECVQDMDHENMFWYRQDPGLGLRLIYFSYDVKMKEKGDIPEGYSVSREKKERFSLILESASTNQTSMYLCASNESGTGSFEQYFGPGTRLTVT.